Below are 27 T cell receptor beta chains sequenced from a single sample in a study of cytomegalovirus exposure and HLA in healthy donors. PCR was performed using 60 Vbeta and 13 Jbeta primers. Data came from immunoSEQ multiplex PCR; TCRdb stores just in-frame clones and leaves some out. The profile shows about 130,000 clones, 74% of them singletons. The specimen was PBMCs. The receptor set was obtained from a young man in good health and CMV-seropositive.

The chain joins TRBV19 to TRBJ1-5; weak D call: TRBD1 (5 bases). The V end lost 4 bases, the J end lost 0 bases, and 16 bases lay between the germline ends. CDR3 length equals 17 residues. CDR1 is LNHDA and CDR2 is SQIVND in the germline V gene (reference sequence). This CDR3 reads CASSTGGGRTSNQPQHF. The CDR3 DNA is TGTGCCAGTAGTACCGGGGGAGGGCGGACTAGCAATCAGCCCCAGCATTTT.

The gene calls are TRBV11-2 and TRBJ2-5; D perhaps matches TRBD1 (6 bases). The CDR3 has 14 amino acids. Trimming pared 6 bases from V and 1 base from J, leaving 12 bases between. CDR1 and CDR2 (germline): SGHAT, FQNNGV. The CDR3 DNA sequence: TGTGCCAGCAGTATTGACAGGAGCCAAGAGACCCAGTACTTC. Encoded protein: CASSIDRSQETQYF.

The J gene is TRBJ1-4, the V gene TRBV7-9, with 7 bases identical to TRBD1. The germline V gene has CDR1 SEHNR and CDR2 FQNEAQ (reference sequence). The ends lost 3 bases at V and 12 bases at J; junction bases unmatched: 1. CDR3 size: 11 residues. This chain's CDR3 is CASSFDRELFF. CDR3 in DNA: TGTGCCAGCAGCTTTGACAGGGAACTGTTTTTT.

CDR3 region: CASTGLERQPQHF. Written as DNA, the CDR3 is TGTGCCAGTACAGGGTTAGAGAGACAGCCCCAGCATTTT. The gene calls are TRBV19 and TRBJ1-5; tentative D call: TRBD1 (5 bases). The CDR3 covers 13 residues. V lost 7 bases, J lost 7 bases, and 14 bases lay in between. CDR1 LNHDA and CDR2 SQIVND come from the germline V gene (reference sequence).

The gene calls are TRBV5-6 and TRBJ2-5, with 8 bases aligning to TRBD1. CDR1 and CDR2 (germline): SGHDT, YYEEEE. J lost 5 bases, V lost 1 base, and 10 bases had no gene match. The CDR3 is 16 residues long. The CDR3 bases are TGTGCCAGCAGCTTGATGAACAGGGGGTTTAGGGAGACCCAGTACTTC. Translation: CASSLMNRGFRETQYF.

The chain is built from TRBV13 and TRBJ2-2, with D possibly TRBD2 on 7 matching bases. Trimming stripped 5 bases from V and 9 bases from J, with 19 bases between. CDR3 size: 15 residues. Germline CDR1 is PRHDT and CDR2 is FYEKMQ (reference sequence). DNA of the CDR3: TGTGCCAGCAGCGTCGGCCTGGGGGGGCCTCGGGAGCTGTTTTTT. Translated, it gives CASSVGLGGPRELFF.

There are a few counts of this clone. The chain recombines TRBV29-1 with TRBJ2-1; D gene unclear. Germline V gives CDR1 SQVTM, CDR2 ANQGSEA. The CDR3 runs to 9 residues. Trimming shortened V by 7 bases and J by 5 bases, and 3 bases separated the two germline ends. CDR3 sequence reads: CSADNEQFF. CDR3 sequence (DNA): TGCAGCGCTGACAATGAGCAGTTCTTC.

This rearrangement joins TRBV19 to TRBJ2-1; TRBD2 matches at 15 bases. The V segment lost 5 bases and the J segment 9 bases; nucleotides outside the gene matches: 8. The germline V gene encodes CDR1 LNHDA and CDR2 SQIVND (reference sequence). The CDR3 loop spans 16 amino acids. CDR3 in DNA: TGTGCCAGTAGTGCGGGACTAGCGGGGGGCTCTGGTGAGCAGTTCTTC. Translated, it gives CASSAGLAGGSGEQFF.

CDR3 DNA: TGTGCCAGTAGTATTACCCCCCAGGGTAGCACTGAAGCTTTCTTT. The encoded protein is CASSITPQGSTEAFF. The chain has TRBV19 and TRBJ1-1; tentatively, D is TRBD1 (5 bases). The CDR3 contains 15 residues. V was cut by 3 bases and J by 4 bases, with 15 bases left in between. Germline CDR1 LNHDA, CDR2 SQIVND (reference sequence).

The genes are TRBV28 and TRBJ2-2; 8 nucleotides match TRBD1. CDR3 length equals 14 residues. Germline V gives CDR1 MDHEN, CDR2 SYDVKM. With V trimmed by 2 bases and J by 7 bases, 3 bases remained unmatched. The CDR3 DNA follows: TGTGCCAGCAGTTTACAGGGGGCGTACGGGGAGCTGTTTTTT. It yields the protein CASSLQGAYGELFF. Variable domain in full (rest from reference TRBV28 and TRBJ2-2): DVKVTQSSRYLVKRTGEKVFLECVQDMDHENMFWYRQDPGLGLRLIYFSYDVKMKEKGDIPEGYSVSREKKERFSLILESASTNQTSMYLCASSLQGAYGELFFGEGSRLTVL.

The table lists this clone with a count of one. The rearrangement joins TRBV29-1 to TRBJ2-1; D ambiguous. The CDR3 spans 12 residues. The V end was cut by 2 bases, the J end by 9 bases, with 11 bases between. Germline V CDR1 and CDR2: SQVTM, ANQGSEA. The CDR3: CSVEPPPTEQFF. In nucleotides, the CDR3 is TGCAGCGTTGAACCCCCACCTACTGAGCAGTTCTTC.

The genes are TRBV9 and TRBJ2-1; 8 positions match TRBD2. The germline V gene encodes CDR1 SGDLS and CDR2 YYNGEE. Trimming removed 0 bases from V and 6 bases from J; junction bases left unmatched: 8. This CDR3 is built from 16 residues. In DNA form, the CDR3 reads TGTGCCAGCAGCGTAGCTATCGGCGGGGGGCCCAATGAGCAGTTCTTC. As protein: CASSVAIGGGPNEQFF.

The chain uses TRBV5-1 and TRBJ2-1; D perhaps matches TRBD2 (6 bases). The CDR3 has 17 amino acids. The germline V gene has CDR1 SGHRS and CDR2 YFSETQ. V lost 0 bases and J lost 2, with 15 bases in between. The CDR3 region has the DNA TGCGCCAGCAGCTTGGGGGTGGGCGGGGTTACCTACAATGAGCAGTTCTTC. This encodes CASSLGVGGVTYNEQFF.

This clone was counted only a few times. V gene TRBV18 combines with J gene TRBJ1-1; 7 bases align to TRBD1. The CDR3 spans 14 residues. V lost 3 bases, J lost 4 bases, and 5 bases stayed unmatched. Germline V lookup: CDR1 KGHSH, CDR2 LQKENI. The DNA of the CDR3 is TGTGCCAGCTCACCTCCCAGGGGGTTCACTGAAGCTTTCTTT. It is translated as CASSPPRGFTEAFF.

The chain has TRBV10-3 and TRBJ2-1; D is ambiguous. The V gene's germline CDR1 is ENHRY and CDR2 SYGVKD. This CDR3 is built from 14 residues. Between the trimmed V and J ends, which lost 0 bases and 10 bases, there was a span of 13 bases. DNA of the CDR3: TGTGCCATCAGTGAGTCGAGTCCGGGTTTGGAGCAGTTCTTC. Its protein product is CAISESSPGLEQFF.

This chain links TRBV2 with TRBJ1-1; 11 nucleotides match TRBD1. V was pared by 5 bases and J by 3 bases, with 2 bases of the junction left unmatched. From germline, CDR1 is SNHLY and CDR2 FYNNEI. There are 14 residues in the CDR3. Written as DNA, the CDR3 is TGTGCCAGCAGTTGGGACAGGGGGGACACTGAAGCTTTCTTT. Translation: CASSWDRGDTEAFF.

The chain recombines TRBV28 with TRBJ1-5; D remains unclear. CDR1 is MDHEN, CDR2 SYDVKM, per germline. This CDR3 has 11 residues. The V gene lost 5 bases and the J gene lost 11 bases, with 10 bases spanning the gap. The DNA of the CDR3 is TGTGCCAGCAGTCGGCTAGAGGCCCAGCATTTT. Translation gives CASSRLEAQHF.

V and J are TRBV9 and TRBJ2-1; no firm D call. With 4 bases removed from V and 2 bases from J, the gap between germline ends came to 7 bases. Germline V CDR1 and CDR2: SGDLS, YYNGEE. This CDR3 is 13 amino acids long. The CDR3 nucleotides read TGTGCCAGCAGCCCCTCGGCCTACAATGAGCAGTTCTTC. It is translated as CASSPSAYNEQFF.

V is TRBV5-1 and J is TRBJ2-7; 7 nucleotides align to TRBD1. The length of the CDR3 is 14 residues. J gave up 6 bases and V 0 bases, and 6 bases lay outside the gene matches. The germline CDR1 and CDR2 sequences are SGHRS and YFSETQ. In DNA form, the CDR3 reads TGCGCCAGCAGCTTGGACAGGGGAATGGGCGAGCAGTACTTC. Protein sequence: CASSLDRGMGEQYF.

This clone showed up just a few times. This chain joins TRBV9 and TRBJ2-5; a weak D match, TRBD2 (7 bases). This CDR3 contains 16 residues. Germline CDR1 and CDR2: SGDLS and YYNGEE. The ends were cut back, 4 bases at V and 4 bases at J, with 20 bases in the middle. The CDR3 nucleotides are TGTGCCAGCAGCCTAAGTGGGGGGGCGAACGGAGAGACCCAGTACTTC. Translating gives CASSLSGGANGETQYF.

The chain is built from TRBV2 and TRBJ1-6; D is possibly TRBD1 (6 bases). Germline CDR1 and CDR2: SNHLY and FYNNEI. V lost 2 bases, J lost 7 bases, and 6 bases lay in between. This CDR3 has 13 residues. CDR3: CASSEQGNSPLHF. The CDR3 DNA reads TGTGCCAGCAGTGAACAGGGGAATTCACCCCTCCACTTT. Full variable domain (remainder filled in from reference TRBV2 and TRBJ1-6): EPEVTQTPSHQVTQMGQEVILRCVPISNHLYFYWYRQILGQKVEFLVSFYNNEISEKSEIFDDQFSVERPDGSNFTLKIRSTKLEDSAMYFCASSEQGNSPLHFGNGTRLTVT.

This chain links TRBV4-2 with TRBJ2-4; TRBD2 aligns across 7 bases. CDR3 length: 15 amino acids. J lost 6 bases, V lost 3 bases, and 8 bases had no gene match. The V gene's germline CDR1 is LGHNA and CDR2 YNFKEQ. For the CDR3, the DNA is TGTGCCAGCAGCCAGTACAGCGGGATGGGAAACATTCAGTACTTC. The encoded protein is CASSQYSGMGNIQYF.

The chain combines TRBV19 with TRBJ2-3; 11 nucleotides align to TRBD2. The germline CDR1 and CDR2 sequences are LNHDA and SQIVND (reference sequence). This CDR3 is 14 amino acids long. V lost 6 bases to trimming and J lost 4 bases; unmatched junction nucleotides: 3. The CDR3 DNA sequence: TGTGCCAGTAGACTAGCGGGAGTTGCAGATACGCAGTATTTT. Encoded protein: CASRLAGVADTQYF. Supplemented by reference TRBV19 and TRBJ2-3, the full variable domain reads DGGITQSPKYLFRKEGQNVTLSCEQNLNHDAMYWYRQDPGQGLRLIYYSQIVNDFQKGDIAEGYSVSREKKESFPLTVTSAQKNPTAFYLCASRLAGVADTQYFGPGTRLTVL.

The J gene is TRBJ2-5, the V gene TRBV6-6, with D hard to call. The germline V gene encodes CDR1 MNHNY and CDR2 SVGAGI (reference sequence). The CDR3 length is 14 residues. V was clipped by 2 bases and J by 5 bases, with 12 bases between them. DNA for the CDR3: TGTGCCAGCAGTTACCCCGACGGGTTTGAGACCCAGTACTTC. Amino acid sequence: CASSYPDGFETQYF.

This clone was observed a few times. The CDR3 loop reads CASTLSGSADTQYF. Here the CDR3 DNA reads TGTGCCAGTACCCTTAGCGGGAGCGCAGATACGCAGTATTTT. The rearrangement links TRBV19 to TRBJ2-3; TRBD2 matches at 9 bases. The germline CDR1 and CDR2 sequences are LNHDA and SQIVND (reference sequence). CDR3 length equals 14 residues. The junction had 6 bases not matched to a gene; V was cut back by 7 bases and J by 4 bases.

This clone was recorded a few times. The chain recombines TRBV19 with TRBJ2-5; TRBD2 matches at 11 bases. With 3 bases clipped from V and 2 bases from J, the junction kept 11 bases outside the gene matches. This CDR3 is 18 amino acids long. CDR1 is LNHDA and CDR2 is SQIVND in the germline V gene (reference sequence). The CDR3 nucleotides are TGTGCCAGTAGTATCTTAACTAGCGGGGGAGGTAAGCAAGAGACCCAGTACTTC. Amino acids: CASSILTSGGGKQETQYF. The complete variable domain, with remaining parts taken from reference TRBV19 and TRBJ2-5, reads DGGITQSPKYLFRKEGQNVTLSCEQNLNHDAMYWYRQDPGQGLRLIYYSQIVNDFQKGDIAEGYSVSREKKESFPLTVTSAQKNPTAFYLCASSILTSGGGKQETQYFGPGTRLLVL.

This chain links TRBV4-2 with TRBJ1-4; D possibly corresponds to TRBD1 (5 bases). V was clipped by 4 bases and J by 8 bases, with 20 bases between them. Germline lookup yields CDR1 LGHNA and CDR2 YNFKEQ. The CDR3 is made up of 16 amino acids. CDR3 region: CASSRRGAGEGEKLFF. Here the CDR3 DNA reads TGTGCCAGCAGCCGTCGAGGGGCGGGAGAAGGGGAAAAACTGTTTTTT.